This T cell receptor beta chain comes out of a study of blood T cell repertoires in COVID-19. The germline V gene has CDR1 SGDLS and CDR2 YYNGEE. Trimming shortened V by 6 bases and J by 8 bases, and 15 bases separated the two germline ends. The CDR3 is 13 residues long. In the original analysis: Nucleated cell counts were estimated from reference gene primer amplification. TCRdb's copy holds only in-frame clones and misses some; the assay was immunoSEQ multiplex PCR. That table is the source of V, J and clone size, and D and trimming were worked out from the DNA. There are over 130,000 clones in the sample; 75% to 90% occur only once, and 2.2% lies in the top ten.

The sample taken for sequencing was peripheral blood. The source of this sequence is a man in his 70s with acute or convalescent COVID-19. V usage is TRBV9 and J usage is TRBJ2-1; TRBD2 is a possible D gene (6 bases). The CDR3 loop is CASTKSGSDEQFF. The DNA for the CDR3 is TGTGCCAGCACCAAAAGCGGGTCTGATGAGCAGTTCTTC.